This T cell receptor beta chain is from a study of T cell changes during pregnancy in multiple sclerosis. In this sample, this clone turned up once. TCRdb's copy holds only in-frame clones and misses some; the assay was immunoSEQ multiplex PCR. Of 98,000 or so clones in the sample, approximately 93% were seen once. The CDR3 spans 14 residues. The V gene's germline CDR1 is MNHEY and CDR2 SVGAGI. V was pared by 6 bases and J by 3 bases, with 4 bases of the junction left unmatched. The clonotype originates from a female donor with multiple sclerosis, enrolled in a pregnancy study. This chain links TRBV6-5 with TRBJ2-2, with TRBD2 identical over 7 bases. Sequenced here: peripheral blood, sampled after pregnancy. The CDR3 DNA reads TGTGCCAGCAGGCCGGCGGGAGACACCGGGGAGCTGTTTTTT. Protein: CASRPAGDTGELFF.